The 29 T cell receptor beta chains below come from one sample, sequenced in a study of T-cell reconstitution after alpha-beta-depleted transplantation in children. Unique molecular identifiers tagged the TCRbeta library. TCRdb passed the PCR reads through MiXCR, listing each CDR3 protein once. This sample has around 71,000 distinct CDR3 sequences, with about 7% found just once. The sample consisted of PBMCs from the stem cell graft donor, taken from the stem cell graft. The source is a human donor who donated a stem cell graft to a child with acute lymphoblastic leukemia.

At least ten counts were recorded for this clonotype. V is TRBV20-1 and J is TRBJ2-3, with 14 bases aligning to TRBD2. The CDR3 runs 16 residues. Trimming removed 5 bases from V and 2 bases from J; junction bases left unmatched: 6. Germline V gene lookup returns CDR1 DFQATT and CDR2 SNEGSKA (reference sequence). DNA of the CDR3: TGCAGTGCTCCACGACTAGCGGGGGGGCTCACAGATACGCAGTATTTT. The encoded protein is CSAPRLAGGLTDTQYF.

This clonotype came up many times. The chain links TRBV6-4 to TRBJ2-2; a possible D gene is TRBD2 (6 bases). Germline V gene lookup returns CDR1 MRHNA and CDR2 SNTAGT. V was trimmed by 2 bases and J by 6 bases, leaving 7 bases between them. The CDR3 sequence is 13 residues long. The CDR3 nucleotides read TGTGCCAGCAGTGACAGGGAGGCCGGGGAGCTGTTTTTT. Its protein is CASSDREAGELFF.

This clonotype occurred many times. The genes are TRBV7-9 and TRBJ2-1; the match to TRBD1 covers 10 bases. The CDR3 loop spans 15 amino acids. The junction had 9 bases not matched to a gene; V was cut back by 8 bases and J by 5 bases. Germline values: CDR1 SEHNR, CDR2 FQNEAQ (reference sequence). Here the CDR3 reads CASLDRGLGNNEQFF. CDR3 coding DNA: TGTGCCAGCCTTGACAGGGGGCTGGGAAACAATGAGCAGTTCTTC.

This clonotype was detected a few times. The chain couples TRBV27 to TRBJ2-3; the D is unclear. Trimming removed 3 bases at V and 6 bases at J, with 16 bases between. The CDR3 contains 15 residues. Germline V gene lookup returns CDR1 MNHEY and CDR2 SMNVEV (reference sequence). The CDR3 reads CASSLTNYFADTQYF. CDR3 nucleotides: TGTGCCAGCAGTTTGACCAACTACTTCGCGGATACGCAGTATTTT.

This clonotype was found many times. V gene TRBV12-3 or TRBV12-4 combines with J gene TRBJ1-2; D is perhaps TRBD1 (5 bases). CDR3 size: 13 residues. The V gene lost 8 bases and the J gene lost 4 bases, with 14 bases spanning the gap. The CDR3 sequence: CASSTRGGYGYTF. DNA for the CDR3: TGTGCCAGCTCCACTCGGGGCGGCTATGGCTACACCTTC.

This clonotype was recorded at least ten times. The chain recombines TRBV4-3 with TRBJ1-1; D is uncertain. The length of the CDR3 is 13 residues. Looked up from germline, CDR1 is LGHNA and CDR2 is YSLEER. V lost 1 base, J lost 4 bases, and 7 bases lay in between. The chain's CDR3 is CASSQGSPTEAFF. CDR3 sequence (DNA): TGCGCCAGCAGCCAAGGGTCGCCCACTGAAGCTTTCTTT.

This clonotype came up many times. The CDR3 DNA reads TGCGCCAGCAGCTTGGAGGGACAGGCAGCCTCCTACGAGCAGTACTTC. As protein: CASSLEGQAASYEQYF. The rearrangement uses TRBV5-1 and TRBJ2-7, with TRBD1 matching 8 bases. Germline CDR1 is SGHRS and CDR2 is YFSETQ. The CDR3 loop spans 16 amino acids. J gave up 0 bases and V 0 bases, and 5 bases lay outside the gene matches.

The CDR3 sequence is CASSGTGDNQPQHF. For the CDR3, the DNA is TGTGCCAGCAGCGGGACAGGGGACAATCAGCCCCAGCATTTT. This chain links TRBV7-9 with TRBJ1-5, with 10 bases fitting TRBD1. This CDR3 comprises 14 residues. The V segment lost 5 bases and the J segment 3 bases; nucleotides outside the gene matches: 1. Germline V lookup: CDR1 SEHNR, CDR2 FQNEAQ (reference sequence).

This clonotype occurred many times. The V gene is TRBV6-5, the J gene TRBJ1-2; 8 bases fit TRBD1. Germline V gene sequence: CDR1 MNHEY, CDR2 SVGAGI. Trimming at V came to 5 bases and at J to 8 bases, leaving 7 bases not matched to a gene. The CDR3 totals 13 residues. CDR3 nucleotides: TGTGCCAGCAGTAGAGGACAGGGTAGGGGCTACACCTTC. This translates into CASSRGQGRGYTF.

This clonotype occurred a few times. The V gene is TRBV5-1, the J gene TRBJ1-1, with D tentatively TRBD1 (5 bases). The germline CDR1 and CDR2 sequences are SGHRS and YFSETQ. There are 14 residues in the CDR3. V was pared by 0 bases and J by 1 base, with 7 bases between. CDR3 residues: CASSLEGPNTEAFF. The CDR3 nucleotides read TGCGCCAGCAGCTTGGAGGGGCCGAACACTGAAGCTTTCTTT.

The sample holds many counts of this clonotype. This chain connects TRBV20-1 to TRBJ2-7, with 10 bases that match TRBD1. Looked up from germline, CDR1 is DFQATT and CDR2 is SNEGSKA (reference sequence). V was clipped by 0 bases and J by 2 bases; unmatched bases: 4. This CDR3 contains 15 residues. The CDR3 DNA reads TGCAGTGCTAGAGACCCCGGGACAGGGGCCTACGAGCAGTACTTC. Translated: CSARDPGTGAYEQYF.

The CDR3 is CASSALNQPQHF. The CDR3 DNA reads TGTGCCAGCAGCGCCCTCAATCAGCCCCAGCATTTT. The genes are TRBV2 and TRBJ1-5; D gene uncertain. Germline CDR1 SNHLY, CDR2 FYNNEI. This CDR3 is built from 12 residues. Trimming cost V 6 bases and J 3 bases, with 6 bases left between them.

This clonotype appeared many times. V gene TRBV12-3 or TRBV12-4 combines with J gene TRBJ2-5, with TRBD2 as a possible D gene (6 bases). There are 15 residues in the CDR3. V lost 0 bases, J lost 5 bases, and 13 bases lay in between. Here the CDR3 DNA reads TGTGCCAGCAGTTTAGCGGGGGGATTCCGGGAGACCCAGTACTTC. Translated, it gives CASSLAGGFRETQYF.

This clonotype was found a few times. The chain uses TRBV6-1 and TRBJ2-7; D may be TRBD1 (5 bases). From germline, CDR1 is MNHNS and CDR2 SASEGT. This CDR3 comprises 15 residues. The V gene lost 6 bases and the J gene lost 0 bases, with 15 bases spanning the gap. CDR3 protein: CASSPRVGNSYEQYF. CDR3 in DNA: TGTGCCAGCAGCCCCAGGGTGGGAAACTCCTACGAGCAGTACTTC.

This clonotype was recorded many times. The rearrangement joins TRBV6-4 to TRBJ2-3, with D tentatively TRBD1 or TRBD2 (6 bases each). CDR3 size: 14 residues. Germline lookup yields CDR1 MRHNA and CDR2 SNTAGT. V shed 4 bases and J shed 0 bases, with 8 bases lying between them. The CDR3 DNA reads as TGTGCCAGCAGTGGGGGGGCAAGCACAGATACGCAGTATTTT. Protein: CASSGGASTDTQYF.

Many counts were recorded for this clonotype. The chain uses TRBV7-2 and TRBJ2-1; a weak D match, TRBD2 (5 bases). Trimming shortened V by 8 bases and J by 11 bases, and 25 bases separated the two germline ends. Germline CDR1 is SGHTA and CDR2 is FQGNSA. This CDR3 is 15 amino acids long. Here the CDR3 DNA reads TGTGCCAGCGGCGAACCGGACTCACTCGCACCCCAGCAGTTCTTC. Amino acids: CASGEPDSLAPQQFF.

This clonotype was seen many times. The chain combines TRBV9 with TRBJ2-3; 7 nucleotides line up with TRBD2. Germline CDR1 and CDR2: SGDLS and YYNGEE. J lost 2 bases, V lost 2 bases, and 5 bases had no gene match. The CDR3 covers 15 residues. CDR3 nucleotide sequence: TGTGCCAGCAGCGTTTCCGGGAGGTACACAGATACGCAGTATTTT. This translates into CASSVSGRYTDTQYF.

This clonotype was seen repeatedly, ten times or more. This chain joins TRBV3-1 and TRBJ1-3; D possibly corresponds to TRBD1 (5 bases). The CDR3 sequence is 16 residues long. In germline, CDR1 is LGHDT, CDR2 YNNKEL (reference sequence). The germline V and J ends were trimmed by 4 bases and 0 bases, with 13 bases remaining between them. CDR3 DNA sequence: TGTGCCAGCAGCCGCTTATTACAGGACTCTGGAAACACCATATATTTT. Its protein product is CASSRLLQDSGNTIYF.

This clonotype has just a few counts. J is TRBJ1-2 and V is TRBV27; D gene unclear. CDR1 is MNHEY, CDR2 SMNVEV, per germline (reference sequence). Trimming took off 3 bases at V and 2 bases at J, with 7 bases between the two ends. The CDR3 totals 13 residues. The CDR3 bases are TGTGCCAGCAGTTTGCGGCAGAACTATGGCTACACCTTC. Protein: CASSLRQNYGYTF.

The rearrangement joins TRBV5-4 to TRBJ1-1, with a weak D call TRBD1 (5 bases). The V and J ends lost 2 bases and 1 base respectively, with 6 bases between them. Germline lookup yields CDR1 SGHNT and CDR2 YYREEE (reference sequence). The CDR3 has 13 amino acids. CDR3 sequence: CASSFQGNTEAFF. In nucleotides, the CDR3 is TGTGCCAGCAGCTTCCAGGGGAACACTGAAGCTTTCTTT.

There are a few counts of this clonotype. The rearrangement joins TRBV5-4 to TRBJ2-7, with D hard to call. CDR1 is SGHNT, CDR2 YYREEE, per germline (reference sequence). This CDR3 has 14 amino acids. V was shortened by 2 bases and J by 0 bases, with 9 bases between the two germline ends. The CDR3 DNA sequence: TGTGCCAGCAGCTTCGGGCAGGCCTCCTACGAGCAGTACTTC. Its protein is CASSFGQASYEQYF.

Only a few counts were recorded for this clonotype. The rearrangement joins TRBV7-9 to TRBJ1-5; 7 bases are a match to TRBD1. Per germline, CDR1 SEHNR and CDR2 FQNEAQ (reference sequence). Unmatched junction bases numbered 10, after V lost 0 bases and J lost 8 bases. The CDR3 spans 16 residues. CDR3 protein: CASSLAGRGLAEPQHF. As DNA, the CDR3 is TGTGCCAGCAGCTTAGCGGGGAGGGGGCTGGCAGAGCCCCAGCATTTT.

This clonotype was picked up many times. The rearrangement uses TRBV15 and TRBJ2-1; TRBD1 matches 10 bases. Germline loops: CDR1 LNHNV, CDR2 YYDKDF (reference sequence). CDR3 length: 14 amino acids. The junction had 4 bases not matched to a gene; V was cut back by 3 bases and J by 8 bases. In DNA, the CDR3 is TGTGCCACCAGCAGCCAAGGGACAGGGGATGAGCAGTTCTTC. It specifies CATSSQGTGDEQFF. Complete variable domain (other parts from reference TRBV15 and TRBJ2-1): DAMVIQNPRYQVTQFGKPVTLSCSQTLNHNVMYWYQQKSSQAPKLLFHYYDKDFNNEADTPDNFQSRRPNTSFCFLDIRSPGLGDTAMYLCATSSQGTGDEQFFGPGTRLTVL.

The V gene is TRBV6-5, the J gene TRBJ1-1, with D unresolved. This CDR3 has 13 amino acids. The V and J ends lost 5 bases and 0 bases respectively, with 7 bases between them. In germline, CDR1 is MNHEY, CDR2 SVGAGI. The CDR3 coding sequence is TGTGCCAGCAGTGCACAGCTGAACACTGAAGCTTTCTTT. Encoded protein: CASSAQLNTEAFF.

This clonotype was counted ten times or more. This chain joins TRBV9 and TRBJ1-1; no clear D gene. V lost 3 bases and J 4 bases, leaving 10 bases between the germline ends. This CDR3 comprises 13 residues. CDR1 is SGDLS and CDR2 is YYNGEE in the germline V gene. The CDR3, as DNA: TGTGCCAGCAGCGCGGGAGGTGGCACTGAAGCTTTCTTT. Translating it yields CASSAGGGTEAFF.

This clonotype was observed a few times. The V gene is TRBV3-1, the J gene TRBJ2-1; D gene ambiguous. The CDR3 contains 15 residues. Trimming pared 2 bases from V and 0 bases from J, leaving 8 bases between. CDR1 and CDR2 (germline): LGHDT, YNNKEL (reference sequence). In DNA, the CDR3 is TGTGCCAGCAGCCAAAACGGTAGCTCCTACAATGAGCAGTTCTTC. As protein: CASSQNGSSYNEQFF.

This clonotype has ten or more counts. The chain uses TRBV4-1 and TRBJ1-6, with 8 bases aligning to TRBD1. Germline values: CDR1 MGHRA, CDR2 YSYEKL. The CDR3 is made up of 16 amino acids. J was trimmed by 5 bases and V by 4 bases; bases with no gene match: 7. The CDR3 DNA is TGCGCCAGCAGCCCGTTGCGGGGACAGGATAATTCACCCCTCCACTTT. As protein: CASSPLRGQDNSPLHF.

This clonotype was detected many times. CDR3 residues: CATSRANSPLHF. CDR3 coding DNA: TGTGCCACCAGCAGGGCGAATTCACCCCTCCACTTT. V is TRBV15 and J is TRBJ1-6, with D uncertain. The CDR3 runs to 12 residues. The V gene lost 3 bases and the J gene lost 7 bases, with 4 bases spanning the gap. In germline, CDR1 is LNHNV, CDR2 YYDKDF (reference sequence).

A few counts support this clonotype. The chain joins TRBV11-2 to TRBJ2-1; TRBD1 agrees at 8 bases. The V gene end was trimmed by 3 bases and the J gene end by 5 bases; junction bases not matched to a gene: 6. The V gene's germline CDR1 is SGHAT and CDR2 FQNNGV. The CDR3 length is 15 residues. CDR3 loop: CASSLEGQAHNEQFF. DNA of the CDR3: TGTGCCAGCAGCTTGGAGGGACAGGCTCACAATGAGCAGTTCTTC.